Many counts were recorded for the clone carrying this T cell receptor (beta chain). The sample comes from a study of T cells in Graves' hyperthyroidism and ophthalmopathy. Study at large: The authors collected peripheral blood at initial diagnosis, before any treatment.

J gave up 2 bases and V 6 bases, and 4 bases lay outside the gene matches. The CDR3 contains 15 residues. Per germline, CDR1 DFQATT and CDR2 SNEGSKA (reference sequence). Fresh 10 ml peripheral blood yielded PBMCs. TCR beta CDR3 regions were amplified from RNA transcripts. The HTBI primer set served for first-round RT-PCR of the TCR CDR3. In TCRdb, the multiplex PCR reads were re-called with MiXCR into one record per CDR3 protein. This table holds nearly 110,000 distinct CDR3 sequences, about 17% found once. The sequencing sample was made of blood. The rearrangement uses TRBV20-1 and TRBJ2-3; 14 nucleotides line up with TRBD2. The sequence derives from a woman in her fifties or sixties with Graves' hyperthyroidism. The CDR3 reads CSAPGLAGDTDTQYF. CDR3 DNA: TGCAGTGCCCCGGGACTAGCGGGAGACACAGATACGCAGTATTTT.